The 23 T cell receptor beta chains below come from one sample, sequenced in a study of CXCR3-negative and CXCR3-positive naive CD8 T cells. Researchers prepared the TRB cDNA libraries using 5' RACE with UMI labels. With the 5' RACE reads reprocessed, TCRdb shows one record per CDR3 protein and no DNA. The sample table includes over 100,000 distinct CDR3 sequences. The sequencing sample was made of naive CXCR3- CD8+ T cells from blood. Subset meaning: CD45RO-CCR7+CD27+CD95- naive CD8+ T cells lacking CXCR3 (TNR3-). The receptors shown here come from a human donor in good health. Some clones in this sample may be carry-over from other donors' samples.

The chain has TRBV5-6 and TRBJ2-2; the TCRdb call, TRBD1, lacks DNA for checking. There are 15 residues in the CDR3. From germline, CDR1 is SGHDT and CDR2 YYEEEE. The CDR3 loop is CASSFGTLNTGELFF.

This CDR3 is CASSLGQGAHSYEQYF. The chain couples TRBV6-5 to TRBJ2-7; TCRdb indicates TRBD1, and absent DNA this call remains unverified. The V gene's germline CDR1 is MNHEY and CDR2 SVGAGI. The CDR3 loop spans 16 amino acids.

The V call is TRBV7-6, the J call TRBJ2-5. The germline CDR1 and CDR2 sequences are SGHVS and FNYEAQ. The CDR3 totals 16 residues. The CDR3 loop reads CASSLGPDSKKETQYF.

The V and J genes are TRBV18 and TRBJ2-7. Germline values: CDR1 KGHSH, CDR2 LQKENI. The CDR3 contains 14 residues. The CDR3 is CASSPPGQIYEQYF. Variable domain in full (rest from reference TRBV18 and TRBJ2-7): NAGVMQNPRHLVRRRGQEARLRCSPMKGHSHVYWYRQLPEEGLKFMVYLQKENIIDESGMPKERFSAEFPKEGPSILRIQQVVRGDSAAYFCASSPPGQIYEQYFGPGTRLTVT.

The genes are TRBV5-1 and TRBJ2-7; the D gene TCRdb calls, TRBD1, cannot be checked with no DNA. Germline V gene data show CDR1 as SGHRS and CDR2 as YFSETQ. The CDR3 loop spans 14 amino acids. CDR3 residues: CASSLGQGPTEQYF.

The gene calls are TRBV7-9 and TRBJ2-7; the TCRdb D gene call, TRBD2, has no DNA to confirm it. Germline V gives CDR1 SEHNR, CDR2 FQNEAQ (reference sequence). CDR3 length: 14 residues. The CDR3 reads CASSPPEHSYEQYF.

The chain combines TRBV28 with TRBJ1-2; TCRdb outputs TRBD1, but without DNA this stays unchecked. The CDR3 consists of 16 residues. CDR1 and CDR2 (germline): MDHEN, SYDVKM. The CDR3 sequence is CASSPRTGALLEGYTF.

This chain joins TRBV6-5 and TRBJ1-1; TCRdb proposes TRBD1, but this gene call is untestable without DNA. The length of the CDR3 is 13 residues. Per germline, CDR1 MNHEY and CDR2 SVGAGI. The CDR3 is CASIPGFATEAFF.

This chain's CDR3 is CASSLVGPSDEQYF. The chain carries TRBV7-9 and TRBJ2-7; TCRdb calls TRBD2, which cannot be checked without DNA. This CDR3 has 14 residues. Germline CDR1 is SEHNR and CDR2 is FQNEAQ (reference sequence).

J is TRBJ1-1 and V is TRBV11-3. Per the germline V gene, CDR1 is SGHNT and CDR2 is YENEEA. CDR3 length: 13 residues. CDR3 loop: CASSLVVNTEAFF. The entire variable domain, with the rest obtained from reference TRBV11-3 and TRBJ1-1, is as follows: EAGVVQSPRYKIIEKKQPVAFWCNPISGHNTLYWYLQNLGQGPELLIRYENEEAVDDSQLPKDRFSAERLKGVDSTLKIQPAELGDSAVYLCASSLVVNTEAFFGQGTRLTVV.

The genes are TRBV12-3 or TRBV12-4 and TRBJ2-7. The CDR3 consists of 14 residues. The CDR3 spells CASSISGRGDEQYF.

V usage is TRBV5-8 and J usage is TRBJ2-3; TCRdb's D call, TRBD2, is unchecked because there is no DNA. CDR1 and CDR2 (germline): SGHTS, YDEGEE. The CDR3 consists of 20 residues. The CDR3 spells CASSFVWRVTSRADTDTQYF.

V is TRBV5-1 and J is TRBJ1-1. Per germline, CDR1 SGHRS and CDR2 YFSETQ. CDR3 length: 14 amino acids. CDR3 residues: CASSLEGTPTEAFF. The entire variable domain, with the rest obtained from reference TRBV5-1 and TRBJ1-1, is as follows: KAGVTQTPRYLIKTRGQQVTLSCSPISGHRSVSWYQQTPGQGLQFLFEYFSETQRNKGNFPGRFSGRQFSNSRSEMNVSTLELGDSALYLCASSLEGTPTEAFFGQGTRLTVV.

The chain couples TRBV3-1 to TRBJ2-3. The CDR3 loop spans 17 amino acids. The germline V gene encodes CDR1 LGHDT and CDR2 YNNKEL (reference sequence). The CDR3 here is CASSHEPQARPPDTQYF.

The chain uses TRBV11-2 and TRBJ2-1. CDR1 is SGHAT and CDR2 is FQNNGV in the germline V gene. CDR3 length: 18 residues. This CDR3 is CASSLAHWRASTYNEQFF.

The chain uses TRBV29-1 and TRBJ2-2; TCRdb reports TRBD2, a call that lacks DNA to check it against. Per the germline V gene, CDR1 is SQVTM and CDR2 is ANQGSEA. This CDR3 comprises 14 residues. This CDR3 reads CSVVLRDGTGELFF.

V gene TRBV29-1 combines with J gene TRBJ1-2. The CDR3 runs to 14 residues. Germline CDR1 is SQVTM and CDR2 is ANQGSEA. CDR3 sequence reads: CSVEDSSPVVGYTF. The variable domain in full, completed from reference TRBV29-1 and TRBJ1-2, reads SAVISQKPSRDICQRGTSLTIQCQVDSQVTMMFWYRQQPGQSLTLIATANQGSEATYESGFVIDKFPISRPNLTFSTLTVSNMSPEDSSIYLCSVEDSSPVVGYTFGSGTRLTVV.

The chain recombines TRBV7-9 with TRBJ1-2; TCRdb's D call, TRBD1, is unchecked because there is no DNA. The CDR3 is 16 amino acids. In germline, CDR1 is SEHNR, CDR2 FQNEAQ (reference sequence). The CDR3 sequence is CASSPGTGGALLGYTF.

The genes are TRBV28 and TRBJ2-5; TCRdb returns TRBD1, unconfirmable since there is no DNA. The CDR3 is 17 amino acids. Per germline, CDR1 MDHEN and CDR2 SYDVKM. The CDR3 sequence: CASSPPPPGSGQETQYF.

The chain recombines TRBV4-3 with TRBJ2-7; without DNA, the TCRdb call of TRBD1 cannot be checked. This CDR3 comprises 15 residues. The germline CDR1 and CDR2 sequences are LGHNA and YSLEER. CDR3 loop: CASSRARTGEYEQYF.

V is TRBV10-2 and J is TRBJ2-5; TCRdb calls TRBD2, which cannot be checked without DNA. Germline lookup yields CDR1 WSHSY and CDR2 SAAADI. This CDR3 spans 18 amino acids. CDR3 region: CASSESPAGRIIQETQYF.

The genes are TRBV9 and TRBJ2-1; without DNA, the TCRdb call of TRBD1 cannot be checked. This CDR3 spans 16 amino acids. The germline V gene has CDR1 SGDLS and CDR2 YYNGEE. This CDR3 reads CASSASDTSSYNEQFF.

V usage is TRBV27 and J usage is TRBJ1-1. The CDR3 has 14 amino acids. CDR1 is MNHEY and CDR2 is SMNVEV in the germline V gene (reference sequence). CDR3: CASSPGGVNTEAFF.